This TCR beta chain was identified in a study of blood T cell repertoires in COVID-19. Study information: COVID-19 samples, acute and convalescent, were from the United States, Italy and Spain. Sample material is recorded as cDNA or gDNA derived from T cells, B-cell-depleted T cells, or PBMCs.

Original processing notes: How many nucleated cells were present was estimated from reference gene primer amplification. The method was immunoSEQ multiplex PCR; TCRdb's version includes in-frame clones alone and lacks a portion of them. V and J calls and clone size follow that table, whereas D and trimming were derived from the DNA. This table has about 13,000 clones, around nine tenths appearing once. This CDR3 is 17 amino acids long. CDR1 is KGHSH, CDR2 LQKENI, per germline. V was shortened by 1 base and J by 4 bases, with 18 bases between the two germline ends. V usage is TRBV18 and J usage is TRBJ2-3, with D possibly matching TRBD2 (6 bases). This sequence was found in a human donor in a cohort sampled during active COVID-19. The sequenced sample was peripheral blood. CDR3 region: CASSPLPGQGGADTQYF. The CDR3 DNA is TGTGCCAGCTCACCACTGCCGGGGCAGGGAGGCGCAGATACGCAGTATTTT.